These 21 T cell receptor beta chains originate from one sample sequenced in a study of HIV-infected patients and healthy controls. cDNA was made from around 0.5 ug RNA using alpha and beta constant primers. Alpha and beta chain libraries were made separately by chain-specific third strand synthesis with multiplexing indices. A single record per CDR3 protein comes from TCRdb applying MiXCR to the 5' RACE reads. The sample gives almost 4,500 distinct CDR3 sequences, roughly 8% of which show up once; around 27% is in the top ten. No cell fractionation was done, so the repertoire covers all unsorted peripheral blood T cells. Sample: blood, taken before antiretroviral therapy. The receptors originated from an adult with HIV infection.

This clonotype was recorded at least ten times. The V gene is TRBV28, the J gene TRBJ1-6, with TRBD1 matching 8 bases. Germline CDR1 and CDR2: MDHEN and SYDVKM. The junction had 9 bases not matched to a gene; V was cut back by 7 bases and J by 7 bases. CDR3 length: 15 amino acids. The CDR3 region has the DNA TGTGCCAGCAAGACCTTGGACAGGGAAAATTCACCCCTCCACTTT. Amino acid sequence: CASKTLDRENSPLHF.

In its sample, this clonotype ranks as medium-sized. This rearrangement joins TRBV4-2 to TRBJ1-5; a possible D gene is TRBD1 (6 bases). In germline, CDR1 is LGHNA, CDR2 YNFKEQ. Trimming stripped 0 bases from V and 0 bases from J, with 9 bases between. The CDR3 extends over 16 amino acids. In DNA, the CDR3 is TGTGCCAGCAGCCAAGATGGGGGGCCTAGCAATCAGCCCCAGCATTTT. This encodes CASSQDGGPSNQPQHF.

Ten or more counts support this clonotype. The rearrangement joins TRBV6-1 to TRBJ2-2; D unclear. This CDR3 has 13 residues. The V gene's germline CDR1 is MNHNS and CDR2 SASEGT. V lost 5 bases and J 6 bases, leaving 10 bases between the germline ends. The CDR3 region has the DNA TGTGCCAGCAGTCCCCAGAGCCCCGGGGAGCTGTTTTTT. Translating it yields CASSPQSPGELFF.

The chain couples TRBV28 to TRBJ2-4, with D perhaps matching TRBD1 (5 bases). In germline, CDR1 is MDHEN, CDR2 SYDVKM. The ends were cut back, 2 bases at V and 2 bases at J, with 7 bases in the middle. The CDR3 is 14 residues long. The CDR3 nucleotides are TGTGCCAGCAGTTTACAGGGCACCAAAAACATTCAGTACTTC. This sequence encodes CASSLQGTKNIQYF.

This clonotype showed up just a few times. The chain uses TRBV27 and TRBJ1-5; D possibly corresponds to TRBD1 (5 bases). Trimming took 2 bases from V and 6 from J, leaving 11 bases between them. This CDR3 is 14 amino acids long. The germline V gene encodes CDR1 MNHEY and CDR2 SMNVEV (reference sequence). The chain's CDR3 is CASSLGQGSQPQHF. Written as DNA, the CDR3 is TGTGCCAGCAGTTTAGGCCAGGGTAGTCAGCCCCAGCATTTT.

This clonotype is labeled as medium-sized (0.01 to 0.1%). The chain links TRBV5-4 to TRBJ1-6, with 7 bases aligning to TRBD1. Trimming took 9 bases from V and 5 from J; bases not matched to a gene: 8. The CDR3 is 14 amino acids. CDR1 is SGHNT, CDR2 YYREEE, per germline (reference sequence). CDR3 coding DNA: TGTGCCACCCAGGGGGTTGGCAATAATTCACCCCTCCACTTT. Amino acid sequence: CATQGVGNNSPLHF.

This clonotype was picked up many times. The gene calls are TRBV10-3 and TRBJ2-7; TRBD2 aligns across 9 bases. V shed 4 bases and J 5 bases; nucleotides not matched to a gene: 6. CDR3 length equals 14 residues. From germline, CDR1 is ENHRY and CDR2 SYGVKD. Here the CDR3 reads CAISGGGTSNEQYF. CDR3 DNA sequence: TGTGCCATCAGTGGGGGTGGGACTAGCAACGAGCAGTACTTC.

This chain joins TRBV12-3 or TRBV12-4 and TRBJ2-3; weak D call: TRBD2 (6 bases). This CDR3 region has 14 residues. V lost 3 bases to trimming and J lost 2 bases, with 9 bases between them. CDR3: CASSFAGTTDTQYF. The CDR3 DNA is TGTGCCAGCAGTTTTGCGGGGACCACAGATACGCAGTATTTT.

This clonotype ranks as medium-sized. This chain connects TRBV7-2 to TRBJ2-1; a possible D gene is TRBD2 (6 bases). CDR3 size: 17 residues. V shed 0 bases and J shed 10 bases, with 22 bases lying between them. From germline, CDR1 is SGHTA and CDR2 FQGNSA. CDR3 residues: CASSLALSGERAFEQFF. The CDR3, as DNA: TGTGCCAGCAGCTTAGCGCTCTCGGGGGAGCGCGCATTCGAGCAGTTCTTC.

The chain has TRBV6-5 and TRBJ2-5; a weak D match, TRBD1 (5 bases). This CDR3 comprises 14 residues. Trimming left V 6 bases short and J 0 bases short, with 11 bases between. CDR1 is MNHEY, CDR2 SVGAGI, per germline. CDR3 in amino acids: CASRGAGNQETQYF. The CDR3 nucleotides are TGTGCCAGCAGAGGGGCAGGGAACCAAGAGACCCAGTACTTC.

This clonotype is termed medium-sized. This chain joins TRBV29-1 and TRBJ1-2; D gene ambiguous. Germline V gives CDR1 SQVTM, CDR2 ANQGSEA. The CDR3 runs to 12 residues. The ends were cut back, 4 bases at V and 2 bases at J, with 8 bases in the middle. CDR3 amino acids: CSVVGQNYGYTF. The CDR3 nucleotides read TGCAGCGTTGTAGGGCAGAACTATGGCTACACCTTC. Complete variable domain (other parts from reference TRBV29-1 and TRBJ1-2): SAVISQKPSRDICQRGTSLTIQCQVDSQVTMMFWYRQQPGQSLTLIATANQGSEATYESGFVIDKFPISRPNLTFSTLTVSNMSPEDSSIYLCSVVGQNYGYTFGSGTRLTVV.

This clonotype was seen many times. The chain recombines TRBV7-8 with TRBJ1-6; D perhaps matches TRBD1 (5 bases). V lost 5 bases, J lost 15 bases, and 11 bases lay in between. CDR3 length equals 11 residues. CDR1 and CDR2 from the germline V gene are SGHVS and FQNEAQ. The CDR3 region has the DNA TGTGCCAGCAGCCTGGGACGGCGCCTCCACTTT. This gives the protein CASSLGRRLHF.

This clonotype has at least ten counts. The V call is TRBV19, the J call TRBJ1-5; D gene ambiguous. The V end lost 5 bases, the J end lost 4 bases, and 9 bases lay between the germline ends. This CDR3 spans 13 amino acids. Germline lookup yields CDR1 LNHDA and CDR2 SQIVND (reference sequence). CDR3 sequence: CASSDLGNQPQHF. In nucleotides, the CDR3 is TGTGCCAGTAGTGATCTCGGGAATCAGCCCCAGCATTTT. Combining the CDR3 with reference TRBV19 and TRBJ1-5 gives the whole variable domain DGGITQSPKYLFRKEGQNVTLSCEQNLNHDAMYWYRQDPGQGLRLIYYSQIVNDFQKGDIAEGYSVSREKKESFPLTVTSAQKNPTAFYLCASSDLGNQPQHFGDGTRLSIL.

By sample share, this clonotype is medium-sized (0.01 to 0.1%). The chain joins TRBV6-5 to TRBJ2-4; D remains unclear. This CDR3 spans 14 amino acids. Trimming took off 0 bases at V and 9 bases at J, with 12 bases between the two ends. The germline V gene has CDR1 MNHEY and CDR2 SVGAGI. The CDR3 region is CASSYSPAKAIQYF. CDR3 nucleotide sequence: TGTGCCAGCAGTTACTCCCCTGCGAAGGCCATTCAGTACTTC.

This clonotype has at least ten counts. The genes are TRBV7-9 and TRBJ2-5, with D possibly being TRBD1 (6 bases). Germline CDR1 reads SEHNR; CDR2 reads FQNEAQ (reference sequence). The ends were cut back, 5 bases at V and 0 bases at J, with 10 bases in the middle. The CDR3 runs to 14 residues. The chain's CDR3 is CASSLDSYQETQYF. CDR3 in DNA: TGTGCCAGCAGCCTGGACAGCTACCAAGAGACCCAGTACTTC. Supplemented by reference TRBV7-9 and TRBJ2-5, the full variable domain reads DTGVSQNPRHKITKRGQNVTFRCDPISEHNRLYWYRQTLGQGPEFLTYFQNEAQLEKSRLLSDRFSAERPKGSFSTLEIQRTEQGDSAMYLCASSLDSYQETQYFGPGTRLLVL.

This clonotype appeared many times. V usage is TRBV19 and J usage is TRBJ1-5, with D possibly TRBD1 on 5 matching bases. V lost 8 bases and J 0 bases, leaving 14 bases between the germline ends. Germline V lookup: CDR1 LNHDA, CDR2 SQIVND (reference sequence). There are 15 residues in the CDR3. This chain's CDR3 is CASREGIISNQPQHF. CDR3 DNA sequence: TGTGCCAGTCGTGAGGGGATAATTAGCAATCAGCCCCAGCATTTT. The full variable domain, completed using reference TRBV19 and TRBJ1-5, is DGGITQSPKYLFRKEGQNVTLSCEQNLNHDAMYWYRQDPGQGLRLIYYSQIVNDFQKGDIAEGYSVSREKKESFPLTVTSAQKNPTAFYLCASREGIISNQPQHFGDGTRLSIL.

In this sample, this clonotype is medium-sized. The rearrangement uses TRBV5-4 and TRBJ2-7; no clear D gene. The CDR3 loop spans 15 amino acids. Germline loops: CDR1 SGHNT, CDR2 YYREEE (reference sequence). The germline V and J ends were trimmed by 0 bases and 3 bases, with 13 bases remaining between them. In DNA, the CDR3 is TGTGCCAGCAGCTTGGAGGCAGCCCTAGTCTACGAGCAGTACTTC. Its translation is CASSLEAALVYEQYF.

The chain employs TRBV3-1 and TRBJ2-1; tentative D call: TRBD2 (5 bases). The germline V gene has CDR1 LGHDT and CDR2 YNNKEL (reference sequence). This CDR3 region has 13 residues. V lost 8 bases, J lost 5 bases, and 13 bases lay in between. CDR3: CASGSPPDNEQFF. The DNA for the CDR3 is TGTGCCAGCGGGAGCCCCCCCGACAATGAGCAGTTCTTC.

In this sample, this clonotype is medium-sized (0.01 to 0.1%). The chain carries TRBV14 and TRBJ2-1, with D tentatively TRBD1 (6 bases). Germline values: CDR1 SGHDN, CDR2 FVKESK. The CDR3 sequence is 16 residues long. Trimming stripped 0 bases from V and 5 bases from J, with 14 bases between. This CDR3 is CASSQEQGRRDNEQFF. The CDR3 DNA follows: TGTGCCAGCAGCCAAGAGCAGGGGCGTAGGGACAATGAGCAGTTCTTC.

By sample share, this clonotype is medium-sized. The chain has TRBV6-5 and TRBJ1-4; the match to TRBD1 covers 9 bases. V gave up 6 bases and J gave up 6 bases; unmatched junction bases: 5. The CDR3 has 14 residues. CDR1 is MNHEY, CDR2 SVGAGI, per germline. This CDR3 reads CASSQDRGHEKLFF. CDR3 nucleotide sequence: TGTGCCAGCAGCCAGGACAGGGGCCATGAAAAACTGTTTTTT.

Relative to its sample, this clonotype is medium-sized. This chain connects TRBV14 to TRBJ1-2; TRBD1 agrees at 8 bases. This CDR3 is 18 amino acids long. CDR1 is SGHDN, CDR2 FVKESK, per germline. V trimming: 2 bases; J trimming: 6 bases; junction bases outside the gene matches: 17. Written as DNA, the CDR3 is TGTGCCAGCAGCCAACTTATTGCGTCCAGGGGGCGCGGCGATGGCTACACCTTC. It is translated as CASSQLIASRGRGDGYTF.